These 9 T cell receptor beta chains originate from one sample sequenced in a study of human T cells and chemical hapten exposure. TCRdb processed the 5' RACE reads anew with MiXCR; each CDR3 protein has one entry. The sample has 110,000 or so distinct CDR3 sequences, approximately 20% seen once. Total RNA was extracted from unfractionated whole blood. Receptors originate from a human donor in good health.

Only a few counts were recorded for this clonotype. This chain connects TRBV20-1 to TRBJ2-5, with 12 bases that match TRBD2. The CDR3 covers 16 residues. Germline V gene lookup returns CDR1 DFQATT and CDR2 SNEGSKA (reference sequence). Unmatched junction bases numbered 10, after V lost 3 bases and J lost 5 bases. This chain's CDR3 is CSASSLAGGGAETQYF. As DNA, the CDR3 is TGCAGTGCTAGTAGTCTAGCGGGAGGGGGGGCGGAGACCCAGTACTTC.

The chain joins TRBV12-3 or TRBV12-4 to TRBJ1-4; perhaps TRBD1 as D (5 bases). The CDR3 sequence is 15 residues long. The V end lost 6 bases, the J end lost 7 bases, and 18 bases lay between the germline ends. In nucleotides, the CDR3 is TGTGCCAGCAGCCTGGCAGGTCTTGGGGGTGAAAAACTGTTTTTT. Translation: CASSLAGLGGEKLFF.

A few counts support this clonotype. CDR3 bases: TGTGCCAGCAGTTTGCGACAGCAGATGAACACTGAAGCTTTCTTT. This codes for CASSLRQQMNTEAFF. This chain links TRBV12-3 or TRBV12-4 with TRBJ1-1; possibly TRBD1 for D (5 bases). This CDR3 contains 15 residues. V was trimmed by 3 bases and J by 0 bases, leaving 11 bases between them.

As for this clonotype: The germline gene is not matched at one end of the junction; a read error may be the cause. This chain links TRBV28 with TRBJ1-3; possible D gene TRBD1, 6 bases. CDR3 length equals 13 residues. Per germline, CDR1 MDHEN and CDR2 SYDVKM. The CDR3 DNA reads TGTGCCAGCAGTCCTTTTGCCGGGACAAGGGATTACTTT. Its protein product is CASSPFAGTRDYF. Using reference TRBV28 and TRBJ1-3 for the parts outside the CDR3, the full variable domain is DVKVTQSSRYLVKRTGEKVFLECVQDMDHENMFWYRQDPGLGLRLIYFSYDVKMKEKGDIPEGYSVSREKKERFSLILESASTNQTSMYLCASSPFAGTRDYFGEGSWLTVV.

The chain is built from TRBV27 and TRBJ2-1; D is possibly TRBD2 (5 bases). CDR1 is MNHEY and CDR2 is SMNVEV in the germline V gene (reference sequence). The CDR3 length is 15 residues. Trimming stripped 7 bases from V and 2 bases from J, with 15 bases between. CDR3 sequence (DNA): TGTGCCAGCACCGTCGGGGTCCTCCCCTACAATGAGCAGTTCTTC. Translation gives CASTVGVLPYNEQFF.

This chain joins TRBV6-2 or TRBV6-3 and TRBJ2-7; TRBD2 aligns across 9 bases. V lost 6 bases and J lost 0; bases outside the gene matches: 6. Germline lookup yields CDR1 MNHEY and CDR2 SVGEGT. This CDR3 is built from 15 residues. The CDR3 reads CASRFLAGSSYEQYF. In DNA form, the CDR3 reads TGTGCCAGCAGATTTCTAGCGGGGAGCTCCTACGAGCAGTACTTC.

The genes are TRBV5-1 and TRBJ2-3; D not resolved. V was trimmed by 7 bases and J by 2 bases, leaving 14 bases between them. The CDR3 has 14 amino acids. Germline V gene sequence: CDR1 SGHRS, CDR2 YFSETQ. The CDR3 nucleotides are TGCGCCAGCGGACCAAGTATTCCCACAGATACGCAGTATTTT. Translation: CASGPSIPTDTQYF.

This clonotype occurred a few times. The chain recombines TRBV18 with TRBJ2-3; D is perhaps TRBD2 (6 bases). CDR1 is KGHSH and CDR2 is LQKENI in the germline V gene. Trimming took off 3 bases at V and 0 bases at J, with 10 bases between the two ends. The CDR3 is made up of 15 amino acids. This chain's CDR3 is CASSPFSGSTDTQYF. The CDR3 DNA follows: TGTGCCAGCTCACCCTTTAGCGGTAGCACAGATACGCAGTATTTT.

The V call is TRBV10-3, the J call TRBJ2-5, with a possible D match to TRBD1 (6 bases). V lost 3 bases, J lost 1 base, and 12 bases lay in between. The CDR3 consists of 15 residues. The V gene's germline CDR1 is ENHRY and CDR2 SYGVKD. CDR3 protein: CAISEWETGQETQYF. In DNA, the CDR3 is TGTGCCATCAGTGAATGGGAGACAGGCCAAGAGACCCAGTACTTC.